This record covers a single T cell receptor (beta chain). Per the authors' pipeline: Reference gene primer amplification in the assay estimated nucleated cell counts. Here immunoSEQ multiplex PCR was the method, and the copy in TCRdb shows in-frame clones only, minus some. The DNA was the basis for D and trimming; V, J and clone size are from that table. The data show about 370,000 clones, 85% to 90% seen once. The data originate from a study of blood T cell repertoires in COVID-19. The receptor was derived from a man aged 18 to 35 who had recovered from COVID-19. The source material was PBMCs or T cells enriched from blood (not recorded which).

CDR3 sequence (DNA): TGCACTAGCTCTCGGACAGCGTGCTCCTATAATTCACCCCTCCACTTT. Translating gives CTSSRTACSYNSPLHF. This chain links TRBV29-1 with TRBJ1-6; maybe TRBD1 (6 bases). Germline CDR1 is SQVTM and CDR2 is ANQGSEA. The CDR3 runs to 16 residues.